Below are 25 T cell receptor beta chains sequenced from a single sample in a study of blood T cell repertoires in COVID-19 (dated by TCRdb to between 2020 and 2021). To prepare the library, the immunoSEQ multiplex PCR assay was applied. The table comes from immuneACCESS by way of TCRdb, which keeps in-frame sequences with V and J called. Part of the clones is missing from these tables; in studies checked, under half for an unresolved V gene and the rest for unknown reasons. Present in this sample are 150,000 to 200,000 clones, over 70% of which were seen just once. The leading ten clones occupy about 3% of the sample. The sequenced sample was peripheral blood. These receptors all come from a man aged 65 to 85 with acute or convalescent COVID-19.

The J gene is TRBJ2-1, the V gene TRBV21-1; TRBD1 is the table's D call, not checked against the DNA. TRBV21-1 is described as a pseudogene. The CDR3 runs 18 residues. In DNA, the CDR3 is TGTGCCAGCAGCAAAGTCTTGGGACAGGGGGTTTACGGCAATGAGCAGTTCTTC. It translates to CASSKVLGQGVYGNEQFF.

The chain couples TRBV28 to TRBJ1-1; 9 nucleotides match TRBD1. CDR1 is MDHEN, CDR2 SYDVKM, per germline. CDR3 size: 18 residues. The V segment lost 3 bases and the J segment 4 bases; nucleotides outside the gene matches: 15. DNA for the CDR3: TGTGCCAGCAGTTTGATAGGACAGGGGTCATGGCCTTCCACTGAAGCTTTCTTT. It yields the protein CASSLIGQGSWPSTEAFF.

This clone was recorded many times. The chain couples TRBV6-6 to TRBJ1-2; tentative D call: TRBD1 (5 bases). In germline, CDR1 is MNHNY, CDR2 SVGAGI (reference sequence). The CDR3 covers 13 residues. V was shortened by 4 bases and J by 4 bases, with 10 bases between the two germline ends. CDR3 DNA: TGTGCCAGCAGTTCACAGGAAACCTATGGCTACACCTTC. Translation gives CASSSQETYGYTF.

In DNA, the CDR3 is TGTGCCATCAGTGAGTCGATCGGGGGAAGCTCCTACGAGCAGTACTTC. This gives the protein CAISESIGGSSYEQYF. J is TRBJ2-7 and V is TRBV10-3; maybe TRBD2 (6 bases). The CDR3 totals 16 residues. The germline gives CDR1 ENHRY, CDR2 SYGVKD. V was cut by 0 bases and J by 0 bases, with 12 bases left in between.

This clone was seen a single time. This chain uses TRBV12-1 with TRBJ1-5. TRBV12-1 is shown as a pseudogene. The CDR3 extends over 15 amino acids. CDR3 in amino acids: CASSFGSEYNQPQHF. Written as DNA, the CDR3 is TGTGCCAGCAGCTTTGGTTCCGAGTACAATCAGCCCCAGCATTTT.

V is TRBV6-5 and J is TRBJ2-4, with 11 bases aligning to TRBD2. J lost 6 bases, V lost 6 bases, and 4 bases had no gene match. The germline gives CDR1 MNHEY, CDR2 SVGAGI. The CDR3 loop spans 14 amino acids. The CDR3 region is CASSSGTSGNIQYF. CDR3 DNA: TGTGCCAGCAGCTCCGGGACTAGCGGAAACATTCAGTACTTC.

The chain is built from TRBV6-5 and TRBJ1-1; 7 positions agree with TRBD1. The length of the CDR3 is 15 residues. The V gene's germline CDR1 is MNHEY and CDR2 SVGAGI. J gave up 0 bases and V 9 bases, and 10 bases lay outside the gene matches. CDR3 nucleotide sequence: TGTGCCAGTTATCCGGGACAGAACATGAACACTGAAGCTTTCTTT. Translating it yields CASYPGQNMNTEAFF.

The rearrangement links TRBV2 to TRBJ2-7; 7 bases map to TRBD2. With V trimmed by 3 bases and J by 5 bases, 10 bases remained unmatched. Germline values: CDR1 SNHLY, CDR2 FYNNEI. CDR3 length: 15 amino acids. Written as DNA, the CDR3 is TGTGCCAGCAGTGATGGCGGGACTATAATGGACGAGCAGTACTTC. Amino acid sequence: CASSDGGTIMDEQYF.

This clone was recorded a few times. This chain connects TRBV15 to TRBJ2-7; 9 bases are a match to TRBD1. From germline, CDR1 is LNHNV and CDR2 YYDKDF (reference sequence). J gave up 6 bases and V 0 bases, and 6 bases lay outside the gene matches. The CDR3 has 15 amino acids. CDR3 sequence reads: CATSREGTGYSEQYF. CDR3 in DNA: TGTGCCACCAGCAGAGAAGGGACAGGGTACTCCGAGCAGTACTTC.

The chain has TRBV28 and TRBJ2-3, with D tentatively TRBD2 (5 bases). The CDR3 runs 12 residues. The germline gives CDR1 MDHEN, CDR2 SYDVKM. V shed 6 bases and J shed 7 bases, with 11 bases lying between them. The CDR3 DNA reads TGTGCCAGCAGCTCGACTACGAATACGCAGTATTTT. Amino acid sequence: CASSSTTNTQYF.

This clone was detected only a few times. This chain links TRBV28 with TRBJ1-2, with D perhaps matching TRBD1 (6 bases). The germline CDR1 and CDR2 sequences are MDHEN and SYDVKM. The CDR3 runs to 12 residues. V was pared by 6 bases and J by 4 bases, with 9 bases between. The CDR3 DNA reads as TGTGCCAGCAGCCGAGGGGGCTATGGCTACACCTTC. Protein product: CASSRGGYGYTF.

CDR3 region: CAMAATRTDTQYF. DNA for the CDR3: TGTGCCATGGCGGCCACTAGGACAGATACGCAGTATTTT. The rearrangement links TRBV12-3 or TRBV12-4 to TRBJ2-3; D perhaps matches TRBD2 (5 bases). This CDR3 spans 13 amino acids. Trimming left V 10 bases short and J 3 bases short, with 14 bases between.

The rearrangement links TRBV14 to TRBJ2-7, with D possibly TRBD1 on 5 matching bases. V was shortened by 4 bases and J by 2 bases, with 12 bases between the two germline ends. Germline values: CDR1 SGHDN, CDR2 FVKESK. The CDR3 covers 14 residues. This chain's CDR3 is CASSPMTATYEQYF. DNA of the CDR3: TGTGCCAGCAGCCCGATGACAGCCACCTACGAGCAGTACTTC. The full variable domain, with the rest looked up from reference TRBV14 and TRBJ2-7, is EAGVTQFPSHSVIEKGQTVTLRCDPISGHDNLYWYRRVMGKEIKFLLHFVKESKQDESGMPNNRFLAERTGGTYSTLKVQPAELEDSGVYFCASSPMTATYEQYFGPGTRLTVT.

The V gene is TRBV6-1, the J gene TRBJ1-1; possible D gene TRBD1, 6 bases. V lost 2 bases and J 0 bases, leaving 10 bases between the germline ends. The CDR3 loop spans 15 amino acids. Germline CDR1 reads MNHNS; CDR2 reads SASEGT. The CDR3 region is CASSENRVLNTEAFF. In nucleotides, the CDR3 is TGTGCCAGCAGTGAAAACAGGGTTTTGAACACTGAAGCTTTCTTT.

In the case of this clone: One end of the junction is discordant with germline, which a read error may explain. The chain employs TRBV7-6 and TRBJ2-2; 12 bases agree with TRBD2. This CDR3 is built from 16 residues. Germline lookup yields CDR1 SGHVS and CDR2 FNYEAQ. This chain's CDR3 is CASSELAGGNAGELFF. The CDR3 coding sequence is TGTGCCAGCAGCGAGCTAGCGGGGGGGAACGCCGGGGAGCTGTTTTTT. The full variable domain, in which reference TRBV7-6 and TRBJ2-2 provide the parts outside the CDR3, is GAGVSQSPRYKVTKRGQDVALRCDPISGHVSLYWYRQALGQGPEFLTYFNYEAQQDKSGLPNDRFSAERPEGSISTLTIQRTEQRDSAMYRCASSELAGGNAGELFFGEGSRLTVL.

V usage is TRBV5-4 and J usage is TRBJ2-3; 9 bases fit TRBD2. In germline, CDR1 is SGHNT, CDR2 YYREEE (reference sequence). This CDR3 spans 16 amino acids. Trimming took 0 bases from V and 1 from J; bases not matched to a gene: 3. DNA of the CDR3: TGTGCCAGCAGCTTGGCCATAGCGGGGGGCACAGATACGCAGTATTTT. Translated: CASSLAIAGGTDTQYF.

The chain recombines TRBV19 with TRBJ1-1, with D perhaps TRBD1 (6 bases). Germline V CDR1 and CDR2: LNHDA, SQIVND (reference sequence). This CDR3 contains 13 residues. V lost 4 bases and J 5 bases, leaving 11 bases between the germline ends. The CDR3 sequence: CASSTRTVTEAFF. CDR3 DNA sequence: TGTGCCAGTAGTACAAGGACAGTTACTGAAGCTTTCTTT.

This rearrangement joins TRBV5-3 to TRBJ2-1; maybe TRBD2 (6 bases). TRBV5-3 is an open reading frame whose function is uncertain. V lost 4 bases, J lost 3 bases, and 20 bases lay in between. This CDR3 has 17 amino acids. As DNA, the CDR3 is TGTGCCAGAAGCGCCCGCGGTAGCGGAACATTCTACAATGAGCAGTTCTTC. As protein: CARSARGSGTFYNEQFF.

V is TRBV7-9 and J is TRBJ2-2, with D unresolved. The CDR3 has 16 residues. Germline values: CDR1 SEHNR, CDR2 FQNEAQ (reference sequence). Trimming pared 1 base from V and 3 bases from J, leaving 12 bases between. The CDR3 spells CASSLGLAADTGELFF. The DNA of the CDR3 is TGTGCCAGCAGCTTAGGATTGGCGGCAGACACCGGGGAGCTGTTTTTT.

This clone was counted between two and nine times. The gene calls are TRBV5-6 and TRBJ1-6, with 7 nucleotides matching TRBD1. There are 17 residues in the CDR3. Germline-derived CDR1 and CDR2 are SGHDT and YYEEEE. V lost 4 bases and J lost 6; bases outside the gene matches: 13. The DNA for the CDR3 is TGTGCCAGCAGCGGAGGGACAGCAACCTTAAGTAATTCACCCCTCCACTTT. Its translation is CASSGGTATLSNSPLHF.

The V gene is TRBV27, the J gene TRBJ2-7; 12 nucleotides match TRBD2. The CDR3 is 15 residues long. The ends lost 5 bases at V and 0 bases at J; junction bases unmatched: 2. From germline, CDR1 is MNHEY and CDR2 SMNVEV (reference sequence). The CDR3 DNA sequence: TGTGCCAGCAGTGGACTAGCGGGGAGCTCCTACGAGCAGTACTTC. This encodes CASSGLAGSSYEQYF.

The V gene is TRBV11-2, the J gene TRBJ1-3; D call uncertain. Per germline, CDR1 SGHAT and CDR2 FQNNGV. The CDR3 loop spans 13 amino acids. Deletions cut 4 bases from V and 3 bases from J, with 7 bases between. CDR3 sequence: CASSSGIGNTIYF. CDR3 DNA: TGTGCCAGCAGCTCCGGGATTGGAAACACCATATATTTT.

The chain employs TRBV6-1 and TRBJ2-6; possible D gene TRBD1, 5 bases. Trimming left V 2 bases short and J 0 bases short, with 5 bases between. Germline values: CDR1 MNHNS, CDR2 SASEGT. There are 15 residues in the CDR3. CDR3 protein: CASSEQGSGANVLTF. The CDR3 coding sequence is TGTGCCAGCAGTGAACAGGGCTCTGGGGCCAACGTCCTGACTTTC.

The CDR3 region has the DNA TGTGCCAGCAGCTTAGGCGGGAAAGCTACAGATACGCAGTATTTT. It is translated as CASSLGGKATDTQYF. The rearrangement joins TRBV11-3 to TRBJ2-3; possible D gene TRBD2, 6 bases. Trimming cost V 1 base and J 3 bases, with 11 bases left between them. Germline CDR1 SGHNT, CDR2 YENEEA. The CDR3 covers 15 residues.

The CDR3 nucleotides are TGTGCCAGCAGTACAGGGACAGGGCTTAGTAGCTACGAGCAGTACTTC. Translation: CASSTGTGLSSYEQYF. The rearrangement links TRBV27 to TRBJ2-7; TRBD1 aligns across 9 bases. This CDR3 spans 16 amino acids. CDR1 is MNHEY, CDR2 SMNVEV, per germline (reference sequence). With V trimmed by 5 bases and J by 3 bases, 11 bases remained unmatched.